This TCR beta chain appears in the sequencing data of a study of cytomegalovirus exposure and HLA in healthy donors. About the research overall: Among around 200 million T cells, an earlier analysis found 95 million to 140 million unique TCR beta sequences. Overall study findings and caveats: In a later analysis, the majority of CMV-associated beta chains seemingly showed HLA restriction. Sequencing likely generated an artifact that appeared as a cluster of highly shared sequence variants. Segments of the TCR beta V type were, in most cases, productive about 90% or about 30% of the time in an earlier analysis.

With regard to this clone: Its antigen is unknown.

PCR was performed using 60 Vbeta and 13 Jbeta primers. Sequenced by immunoSEQ multiplex PCR; TCRdb stores in-frame clones only, minus some. The data contain about 160,000 clones, 77% of them singletons. Sequenced sample: PBMCs. This sequence originates from a woman in her 30s in good health and CMV-seronegative.

The chain's CDR3 is CASSAGLAGGPQETQYF. For the CDR3, the DNA is TGTGCCAGCAGCGCGGGACTAGCGGGAGGACCTCAAGAGACCCAGTACTTC. The gene calls are TRBV7-8 and TRBJ2-5; 15 bases align to TRBD2. This CDR3 comprises 17 residues. CDR1 is SGHVS and CDR2 is FQNEAQ in the germline V gene. Trimming removed 5 bases from V and 2 bases from J; junction bases left unmatched: 6.